Listed below are T cell receptor beta chains from one sample, sequenced in a study of CD8 T cells in ankylosing spondylitis. TCRdb redid the calling of the 5' RACE reads with MiXCR, one entry per CDR3 protein. Among fewer than 35,000 distinct CDR3 sequences, around 14% were seen once, and the ten largest hold 36%. Sequenced material: blood. The receptors derive from a male donor with ankylosing spondylitis or in good health (not recorded which). Each CDR3 is given with its conserved first and last residue. A D gene is named only where the DNA matches it firmly. The size field is filled for only some rows; it gives once, few, many or a size class.

DNA: TGTGCCAGCTCCGCGACAGGGCAGGGGTATGAAAAACTGTTTTTT
CDR3: CASSATGQGYEKLFF
J: TRBJ1-4
V: TRBV27
size: .
D: TRBD1

DNA: TGCGCCAGCAGTGAGAATGGGACTAGCGCGTCTCGTGAGCAGTACTTC
CDR3: CASSENGTSASREQYF
J: TRBJ2-7
V: TRBV10-1
size: .
D: TRBD2

DNA: TGTGCCAGCAGCCCGGGACTAGCGGGAGTTCGCGAGCAGTACTTC
CDR3: CASSPGLAGVREQYF
J: TRBJ2-7
V: TRBV7-2
size: few
D: TRBD2

DNA: TGCAGTGTAAGTCCCGCATCCAATCAGCCCCAGCATTTT
CDR3: CSVSPASNQPQHF
J: TRBJ1-5
V: TRBV20-1
size: .
D: .

DNA: TGTGCCAGCAAACGGAGAGTAGCCCATGAGCAGTTCTTC
CDR3: CASKRRVAHEQFF
J: TRBJ2-1
V: TRBV5-6
size: many
D: .

DNA: TGCAGTGCTACGGGACAGGGTGGGTACGAGCAGTACTTC
CDR3: CSATGQGGYEQYF
J: TRBJ2-7
V: TRBV20-1
size: once
D: TRBD1

DNA: TGTGCCAGCAGCTTAGTCGGACTAGCGGGGGTCGGGGAGCTGTTTTTT
CDR3: CASSLVGLAGVGELFF
J: TRBJ2-2
V: TRBV7-8
size: few
D: TRBD2

DNA: TGTGCCAGCAGCCCCTCGAGCTCCTACGAGCAGTACTTC
CDR3: CASSPSSSYEQYF
J: TRBJ2-7
V: TRBV9
size: .
D: .

DNA: TGCAGTGCTAGAGATCAGGGCCAGGTTCAGGGGGCACCCCTCCACTTT
CDR3: CSARDQGQVQGAPLHF
J: TRBJ1-6
V: TRBV20-1
size: few
D: TRBD1

DNA: TGTGCCAGCAGTTTTAGGGCCGGGGAGCTGTTTTTT
CDR3: CASSFRAGELFF
J: TRBJ2-2
V: TRBV12-3/TRBV12-4
size: many
D: .

DNA: TGCGCCAGCAGCTTGGAAGGTCAGGGGGCCGGCGAAAAACTGTTTTTT
CDR3: CASSLEGQGAGEKLFF
J: TRBJ1-4
V: TRBV5-1
size: few
D: TRBD1

DNA: TGTGCCAGCAGCCCGCTCGCGGGGAGTAATGAGCAGTTCTTC
CDR3: CASSPLAGSNEQFF
J: TRBJ2-1
V: TRBV7-2
size: .
D: .

DNA: TGTGCCAGCAGTTTAAGTAGGATCACAGATACGCAGTATTTT
CDR3: CASSLSRITDTQYF
J: TRBJ2-3
V: TRBV27
size: .
D: .

DNA: TGTGCCAGCAGCTATCGGGGATCTGGTGAAGCTTTCTTT
CDR3: CASSYRGSGEAFF
J: TRBJ1-1
V: TRBV11-3
size: few
D: .

DNA: TGTGCCAGCAGCCGAAGACAGTCCTACGAGCAGTACTTC
CDR3: CASSRRQSYEQYF
J: TRBJ2-7
V: TRBV6-6
size: .
D: .

DNA: TGTGCCAGCAGCCGGGGTGGCGGGAGGGCCTACGAGCAGTACTTC
CDR3: CASSRGGGRAYEQYF
J: TRBJ2-7
V: TRBV7-2
size: .
D: TRBD2

DNA: TGTGCCAGCAGCCTGAACAGGGGAAATGAGCAGTTCTTC
CDR3: CASSLNRGNEQFF
J: TRBJ2-1
V: TRBV7-3
size: .
D: TRBD1

DNA: TGCAGTCACTCTCACGAGAACACCGGGGAGCTGTTTTTT
CDR3: CSHSHENTGELFF
J: TRBJ2-2
V: TRBV20-1
size: .
D: .

DNA: TGTGCCAGCAGCCAAGACGACAGCCTTAATGAAAAACTGTTTTTT
CDR3: CASSQDDSLNEKLFF
J: TRBJ1-4
V: TRBV14
size: .
D: .

DNA: TGTGCCAGCAGTTCATTTCGGGGCAATCAGCCCCAGCATTTT
CDR3: CASSSFRGNQPQHF
J: TRBJ1-5
V: TRBV28
size: .
D: .

DNA: TGTGCCAGCAGTTTAGGGACAGGGTTTGAGCAGTTCTTC
CDR3: CASSLGTGFEQFF
J: TRBJ2-1
V: TRBV12-3/TRBV12-4
size: .
D: TRBD1

DNA: TGTGCCAGCAGCCAGCCGGATACGCAGTATTTT
CDR3: CASSQPDTQYF
J: TRBJ2-3
V: TRBV11-2
size: many
D: .

DNA: TGCAGTACCGACTTCGGGACTAGCTCCTACAATGAGCAGTTCTTC
CDR3: CSTDFGTSSYNEQFF
J: TRBJ2-1
V: TRBV20-1
size: many
D: TRBD2

DNA: TGTGCCAGCCGAGGTGGGGGGGAAGCAGATACGCAGTATTTT
CDR3: CASRGGGEADTQYF
J: TRBJ2-3
V: TRBV28
size: many
D: TRBD2

DNA: TGCAGTGCCGTTCCGGGCCTCCCCAAACAGGATGAGCAGTTCTTC
CDR3: CSAVPGLPKQDEQFF
J: TRBJ2-1
V: TRBV20-1
size: many
D: .

DNA: TGTGCCAGCAGCCGCGGGAGAACCGGGGAGCTGTTTTTT
CDR3: CASSRGRTGELFF
J: TRBJ2-2
V: TRBV7-9
size: .
D: TRBD2

DNA: TGTGCCAGCAGCTTGGCGGGGAGGAACACCGGGGAGCTGTTTTTT
CDR3: CASSLAGRNTGELFF
J: TRBJ2-2
V: TRBV7-3
size: .
D: .

DNA: TGTGCCAGCGGCTGGGACAGGTTCTATGGCTACACCTTC
CDR3: CASGWDRFYGYTF
J: TRBJ1-2
V: TRBV28
size: .
D: TRBD1

DNA: TGTGCCAGCAGCCAAGATAGAGGGTACACCGGGGAGCTGTTTTTT
CDR3: CASSQDRGYTGELFF
J: TRBJ2-2
V: TRBV4-2
size: .
D: .

DNA: TGCAGTGCTAGGGCCTTTAGCGGGTTCAGCTCCTACAATGAGCAGTTCTTC
CDR3: CSARAFSGFSSYNEQFF
J: TRBJ2-1
V: TRBV20-1
size: .
D: TRBD2

DNA: TGCAGCGTCTCGGACCGTGCGTTGGTAAAGACCCAGTACTTC
CDR3: CSVSDRALVKTQYF
J: TRBJ2-5
V: TRBV29-1
size: many
D: .

DNA: TGTGCCAGCAGTTACCTCAGAGGGGCGCATGAGACCCAGTACTTC
CDR3: CASSYLRGAHETQYF
J: TRBJ2-5
V: TRBV6-5
size: few
D: .

DNA: TGTGCCAGCAGCCAGGTCTCGGCGGGCACTGAAGCTTTCTTT
CDR3: CASSQVSAGTEAFF
J: TRBJ1-1
V: TRBV3-1
size: .
D: .